The T cell receptor (beta chain) described here comes from a study of blood T cells in healthy people across ages. Findings and limits, study-wide: With donor CMV status unknown, expanded clonotype changes were possibly confounded. Naive CD4+ cells and diversity were both higher in long-lived donors than in aged donors. Older age coincided with a roughly linear decline in TCR beta diversity per million T cells.

Points on this clonotype: Its antigen is as yet unknown.

Germline V CDR1 and CDR2: SNHLY, FYNNEI. Trimming at V came to 3 bases and at J to 8 bases, leaving 11 bases not matched to a gene. The CDR3 has 15 residues. For the second PCR, which ran for about 7 to 12 cycles, a sample-barcoded 5' primer and a J-beta primer mix were used. In TCRdb, the 5' RACE reads were re-called with MiXCR into one record per CDR3 protein. The table has 1.5 million to 2 million distinct CDR3 sequences, approximately 39% seen once. The rearrangement joins TRBV2 to TRBJ1-2, with 8 bases matching TRBD1. The sequence came from a human donor in good health. The material sequenced was blood. Written as DNA, the CDR3 is TGTGCCAGCAGTGAGTCGTCGGGACAGGCCTTCGGCTACACCTTC. This translates into CASSESSGQAFGYTF.